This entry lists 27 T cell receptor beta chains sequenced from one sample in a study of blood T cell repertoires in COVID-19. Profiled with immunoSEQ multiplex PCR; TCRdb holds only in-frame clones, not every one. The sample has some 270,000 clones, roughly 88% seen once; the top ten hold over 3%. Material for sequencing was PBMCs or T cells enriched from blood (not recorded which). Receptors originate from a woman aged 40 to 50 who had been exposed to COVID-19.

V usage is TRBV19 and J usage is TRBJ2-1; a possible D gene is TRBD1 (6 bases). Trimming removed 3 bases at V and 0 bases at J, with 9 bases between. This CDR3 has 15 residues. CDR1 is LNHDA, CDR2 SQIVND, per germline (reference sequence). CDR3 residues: CASSMGASSYNEQFF. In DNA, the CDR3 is TGTGCCAGTAGTATGGGGGCGAGCTCCTACAATGAGCAGTTCTTC.

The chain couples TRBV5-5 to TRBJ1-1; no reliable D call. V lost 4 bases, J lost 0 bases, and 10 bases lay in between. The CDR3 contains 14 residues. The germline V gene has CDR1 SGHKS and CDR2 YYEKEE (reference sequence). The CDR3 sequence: CASSLVAVNTEAFF. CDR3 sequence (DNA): TGTGCCAGCAGCCTCGTGGCGGTGAACACTGAAGCTTTCTTT.

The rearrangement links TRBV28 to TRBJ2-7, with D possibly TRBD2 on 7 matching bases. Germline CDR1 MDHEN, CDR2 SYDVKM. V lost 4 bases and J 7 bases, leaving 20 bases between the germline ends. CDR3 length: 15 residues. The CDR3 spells CASSWGGFPPGEQYV. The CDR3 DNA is TGTGCCAGCAGTTGGGGGGGCTTTCCCCCCGGAGAGCAGTACGTC.

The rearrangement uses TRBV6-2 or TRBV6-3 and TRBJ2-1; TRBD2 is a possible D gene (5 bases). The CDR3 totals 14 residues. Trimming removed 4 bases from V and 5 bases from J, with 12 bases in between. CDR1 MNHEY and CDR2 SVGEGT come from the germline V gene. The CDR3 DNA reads TGTGCCAGCAGTTCCTGGACTGGCAACAATGAGCAGTTCTTC. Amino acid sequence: CASSSWTGNNEQFF.

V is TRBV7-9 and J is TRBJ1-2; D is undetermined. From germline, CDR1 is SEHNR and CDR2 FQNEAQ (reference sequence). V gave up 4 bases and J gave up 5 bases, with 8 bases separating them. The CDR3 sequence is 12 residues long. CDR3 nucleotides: TGTGCCAGCAGCTCCTCCGTGTATGGCTACACCTTC. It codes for CASSSSVYGYTF.

CDR3: CASHTLDSRTYEQYF. The DNA of the CDR3 is TGTGCCAGCCACACTTTGGACAGTAGAACCTACGAGCAGTACTTC. The rearrangement uses TRBV5-8 and TRBJ2-7; D perhaps matches TRBD1 (6 bases). The CDR3 length is 15 residues. Germline CDR1 SGHTS, CDR2 YDEGEE. V was shortened by 7 bases and J by 2 bases, with 19 bases between the two germline ends.

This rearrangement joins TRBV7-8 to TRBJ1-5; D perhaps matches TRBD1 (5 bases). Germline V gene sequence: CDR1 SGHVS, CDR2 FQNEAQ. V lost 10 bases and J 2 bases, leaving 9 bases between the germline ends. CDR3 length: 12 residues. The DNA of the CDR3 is TGTGCCACCGGGGGAGGCAATCAGCCCCAGCATTTT. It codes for CATGGGNQPQHF.

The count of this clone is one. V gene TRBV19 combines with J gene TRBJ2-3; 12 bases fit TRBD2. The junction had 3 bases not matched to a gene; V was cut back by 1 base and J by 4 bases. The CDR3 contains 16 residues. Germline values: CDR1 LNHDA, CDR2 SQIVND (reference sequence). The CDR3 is CASSIGLAGAPDTQYF. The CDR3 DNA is TGTGCCAGTAGTATAGGACTAGCGGGAGCCCCAGATACGCAGTATTTT.

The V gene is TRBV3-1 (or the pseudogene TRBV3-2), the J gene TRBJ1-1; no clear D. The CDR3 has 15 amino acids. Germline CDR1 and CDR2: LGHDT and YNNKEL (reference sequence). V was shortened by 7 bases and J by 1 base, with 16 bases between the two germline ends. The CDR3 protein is CASITKCWRNTEAFF. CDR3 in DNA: TGTGCCAGCATCACGAAATGTTGGAGGAACACTGAAGCTTTCTTT.

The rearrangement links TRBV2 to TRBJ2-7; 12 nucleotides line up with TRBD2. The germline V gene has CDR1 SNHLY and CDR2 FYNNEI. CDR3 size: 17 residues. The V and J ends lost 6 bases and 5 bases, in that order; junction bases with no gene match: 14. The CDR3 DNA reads TGTGCCAGCAGCCACACGCCCGAACTAGCGGGAGGTAACGAGCAGTACGTC. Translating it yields CASSHTPELAGGNEQYV.

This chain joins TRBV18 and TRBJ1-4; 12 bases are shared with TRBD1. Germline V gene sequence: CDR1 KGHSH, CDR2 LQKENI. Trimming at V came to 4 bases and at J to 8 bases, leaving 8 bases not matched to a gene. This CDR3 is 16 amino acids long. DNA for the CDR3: TGTGCCAGCTCACTAGGGACAGGGGGCGCCGGAGAAAAACTGTTTTTT. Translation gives CASSLGTGGAGEKLFF.

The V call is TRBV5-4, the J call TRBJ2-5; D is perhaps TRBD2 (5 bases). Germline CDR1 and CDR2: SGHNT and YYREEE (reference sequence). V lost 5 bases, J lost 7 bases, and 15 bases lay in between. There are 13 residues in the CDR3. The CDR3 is CASSSDKRGTQYF. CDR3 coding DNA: TGTGCCAGCAGTTCTGACAAACGGGGGACCCAGTACTTC.

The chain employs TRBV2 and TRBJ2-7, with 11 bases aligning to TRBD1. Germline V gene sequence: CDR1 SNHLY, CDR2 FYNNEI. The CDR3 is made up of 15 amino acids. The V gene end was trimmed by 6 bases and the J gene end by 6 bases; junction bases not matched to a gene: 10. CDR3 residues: CASSLGTGGVGEQYV. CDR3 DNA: TGTGCCAGCAGCCTTGGGACAGGGGGTGTCGGCGAGCAGTACGTC.

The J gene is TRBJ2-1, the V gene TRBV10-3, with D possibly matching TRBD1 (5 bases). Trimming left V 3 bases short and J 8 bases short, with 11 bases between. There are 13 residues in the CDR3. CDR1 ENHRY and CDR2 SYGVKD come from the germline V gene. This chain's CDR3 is CAISDVARDEQFF. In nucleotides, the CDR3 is TGTGCCATCAGTGATGTCGCCAGGGATGAGCAGTTCTTC.

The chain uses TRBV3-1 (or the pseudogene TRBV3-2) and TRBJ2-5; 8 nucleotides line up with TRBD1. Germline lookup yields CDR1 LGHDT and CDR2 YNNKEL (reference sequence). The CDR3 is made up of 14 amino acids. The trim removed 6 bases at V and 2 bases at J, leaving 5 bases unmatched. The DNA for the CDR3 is TGTGCCAGCAGACTCCGGGACAGGCAAGAGACCCAGTACTTC. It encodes CASRLRDRQETQYF.

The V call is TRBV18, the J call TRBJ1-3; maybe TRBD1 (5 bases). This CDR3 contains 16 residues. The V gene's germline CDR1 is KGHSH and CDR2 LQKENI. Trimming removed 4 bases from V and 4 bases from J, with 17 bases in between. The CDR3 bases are TGTGCCAGCTCACGGCTAACAGGCCCCGAGGGAAACACCATATATTTT. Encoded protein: CASSRLTGPEGNTIYF. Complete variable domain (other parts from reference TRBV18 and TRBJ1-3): NAGVMQNPRHLVRRRGQEARLRCSPMKGHSHVYWYRQLPEEGLKFMVYLQKENIIDESGMPKERFSAEFPKEGPSILRIQQVVRGDSAAYFCASSRLTGPEGNTIYFGEGSWLTVV.

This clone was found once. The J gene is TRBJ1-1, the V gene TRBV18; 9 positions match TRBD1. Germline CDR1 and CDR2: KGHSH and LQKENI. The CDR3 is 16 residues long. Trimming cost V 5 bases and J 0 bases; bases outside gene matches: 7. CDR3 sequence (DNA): TGTGCCAGCTCAGAGCAACGACAGGGGGTGAACACTGAAGCTTTCTTT. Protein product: CASSEQRQGVNTEAFF. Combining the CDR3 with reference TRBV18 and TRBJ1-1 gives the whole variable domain NAGVMQNPRHLVRRRGQEARLRCSPMKGHSHVYWYRQLPEEGLKFMVYLQKENIIDESGMPKERFSAEFPKEGPSILRIQQVVRGDSAAYFCASSEQRQGVNTEAFFGQGTRLTVV.

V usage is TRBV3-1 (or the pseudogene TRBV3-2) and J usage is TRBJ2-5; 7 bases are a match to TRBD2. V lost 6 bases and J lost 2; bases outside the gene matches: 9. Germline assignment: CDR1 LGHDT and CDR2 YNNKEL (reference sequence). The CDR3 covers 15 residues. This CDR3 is CASSLRAGEQETQYF. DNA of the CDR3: TGTGCCAGCAGTCTTCGTGCGGGGGAGCAAGAGACCCAGTACTTC.

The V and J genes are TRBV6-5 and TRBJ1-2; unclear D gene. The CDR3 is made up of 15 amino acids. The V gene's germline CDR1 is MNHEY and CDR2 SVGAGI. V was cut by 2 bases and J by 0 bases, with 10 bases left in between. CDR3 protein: CASSYATSANYGYTF. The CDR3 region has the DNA TGTGCCAGCAGTTACGCTACGTCGGCTAACTATGGCTACACCTTC.

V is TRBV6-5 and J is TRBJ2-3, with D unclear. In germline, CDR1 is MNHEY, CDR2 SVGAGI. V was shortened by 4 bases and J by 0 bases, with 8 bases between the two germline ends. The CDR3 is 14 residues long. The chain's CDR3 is CASSSPVSTDTQYF. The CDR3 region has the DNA TGTGCCAGCAGTTCTCCCGTCAGCACAGATACGCAGTATTTT.

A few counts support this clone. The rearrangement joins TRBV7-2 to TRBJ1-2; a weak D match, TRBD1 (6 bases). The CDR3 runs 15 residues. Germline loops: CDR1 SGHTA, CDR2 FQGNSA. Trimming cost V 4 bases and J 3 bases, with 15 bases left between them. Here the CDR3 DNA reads TGTGCCAGCAGCTCCGGACAGATCGCTGACTATGGCTACACCTTC. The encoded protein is CASSSGQIADYGYTF.

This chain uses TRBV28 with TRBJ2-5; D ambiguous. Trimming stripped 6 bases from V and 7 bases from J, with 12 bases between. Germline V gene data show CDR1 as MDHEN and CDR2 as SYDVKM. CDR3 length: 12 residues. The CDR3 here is CASSRVVRTQYF. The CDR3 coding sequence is TGTGCCAGCAGCCGAGTTGTGCGGACCCAGTACTTC.

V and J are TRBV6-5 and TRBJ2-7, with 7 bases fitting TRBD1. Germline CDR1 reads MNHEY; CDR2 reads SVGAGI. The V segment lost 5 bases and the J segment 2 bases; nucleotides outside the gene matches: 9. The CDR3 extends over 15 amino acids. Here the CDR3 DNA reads TGTGCCAGCAGTCGTATGCCGGGACAGCCCTACGAGCAGTACTTC. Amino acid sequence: CASSRMPGQPYEQYF.

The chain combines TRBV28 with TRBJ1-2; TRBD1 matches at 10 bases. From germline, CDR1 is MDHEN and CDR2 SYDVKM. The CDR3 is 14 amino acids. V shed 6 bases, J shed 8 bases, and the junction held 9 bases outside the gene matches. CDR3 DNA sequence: TGTGCCAGCAGCCTAAGACAGGGGGCGCAGGGCTACACCTTC. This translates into CASSLRQGAQGYTF.

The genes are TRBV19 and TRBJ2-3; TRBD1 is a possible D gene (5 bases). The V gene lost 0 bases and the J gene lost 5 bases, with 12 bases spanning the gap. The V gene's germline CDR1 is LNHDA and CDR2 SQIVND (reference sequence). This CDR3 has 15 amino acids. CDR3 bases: TGTGCCAGTAGTATAGATCAAGGGGTTGGAGATACGCAGTATTTT. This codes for CASSIDQGVGDTQYF.

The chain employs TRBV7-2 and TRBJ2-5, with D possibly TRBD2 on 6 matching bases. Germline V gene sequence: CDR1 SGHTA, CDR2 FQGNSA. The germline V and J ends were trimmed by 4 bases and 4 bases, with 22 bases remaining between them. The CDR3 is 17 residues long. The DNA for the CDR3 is TGTGCCAGCAGCTCCCAAGTCACAAGACTAGGCTTAGAGACCCAGTACTTC. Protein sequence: CASSSQVTRLGLETQYF.

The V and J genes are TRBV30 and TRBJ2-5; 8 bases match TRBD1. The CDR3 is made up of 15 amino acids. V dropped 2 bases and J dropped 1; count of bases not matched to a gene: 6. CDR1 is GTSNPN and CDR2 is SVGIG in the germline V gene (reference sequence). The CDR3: CAWSRTGLLQETQYF. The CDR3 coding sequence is TGTGCCTGGAGTCGGACAGGGCTACTCCAAGAGACCCAGTACTTC.